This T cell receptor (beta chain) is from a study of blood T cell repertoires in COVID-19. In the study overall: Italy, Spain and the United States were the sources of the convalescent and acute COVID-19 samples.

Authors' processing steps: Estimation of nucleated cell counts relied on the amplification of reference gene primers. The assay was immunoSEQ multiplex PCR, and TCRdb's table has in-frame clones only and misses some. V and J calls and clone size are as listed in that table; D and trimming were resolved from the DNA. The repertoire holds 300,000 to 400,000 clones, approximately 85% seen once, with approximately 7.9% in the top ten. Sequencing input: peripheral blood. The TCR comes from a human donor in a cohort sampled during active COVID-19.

In DNA, the CDR3 is TGTGCCAGCAGCCGCGGGACCCTCTTGTGGGAGGACGAGCAGTACTTC. It is translated as CASSRGTLLWEDEQYF. The chain links TRBV6-2 or TRBV6-3 to TRBJ2-7; the D gene is possibly TRBD2 (6 bases). Deletions cut 6 bases from V and 5 bases from J, with 23 bases between. Germline V gene data show CDR1 as MNHEY and CDR2 as SVGEGT. This CDR3 is built from 16 residues.